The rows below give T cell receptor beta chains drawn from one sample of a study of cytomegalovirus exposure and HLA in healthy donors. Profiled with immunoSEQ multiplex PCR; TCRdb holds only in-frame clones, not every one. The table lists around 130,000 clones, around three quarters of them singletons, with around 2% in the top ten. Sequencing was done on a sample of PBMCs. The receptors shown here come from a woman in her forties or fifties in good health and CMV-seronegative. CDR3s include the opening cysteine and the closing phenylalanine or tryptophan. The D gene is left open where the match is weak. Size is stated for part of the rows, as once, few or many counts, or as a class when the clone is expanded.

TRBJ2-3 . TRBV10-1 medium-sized CASSWTSTDTQYF TGCGCCAGCAGTTGGACTAGCACAGATACGCAGTATTTT
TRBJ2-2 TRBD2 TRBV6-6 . CASIPTSGHTGELFF TGTGCCAGCATCCCGACTAGCGGGCACACCGGGGAGCTGTTTTTT
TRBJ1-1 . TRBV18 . CASSPLHRVVDTEAFF TGTGCCAGCTCACCACTGCACAGAGTAGTGGACACTGAAGCTTTCTTT
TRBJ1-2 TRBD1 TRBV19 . CASSNRTGFYGYTF TGTGCCAGTAGTAATCGGACAGGGTTTTATGGCTACACCTTC
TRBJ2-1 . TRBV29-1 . CSVTRVGGQGNEQFF TGCAGCGTCACCCGGGTGGGCGGCCAGGGGAATGAGCAGTTCTTC
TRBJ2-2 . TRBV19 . CASSNRAAGELFF TGTGCCAGTAGTAACAGGGCGGCCGGGGAGCTGTTTTTT
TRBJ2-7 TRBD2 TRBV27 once CASSSWTSEYEQYF TGTGCCAGCAGTTCCTGGACTAGCGAGTACGAGCAGTACTTC
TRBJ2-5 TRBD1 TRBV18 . CASSPRTGRETQYF TGTGCCAGCTCACCACGGACAGGGCGAGAGACCCAGTACTTC
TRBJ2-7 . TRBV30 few CACQDISYEQYF TGTGCCTGTCAGGACATCTCCTACGAGCAGTACTTC
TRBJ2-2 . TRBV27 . CASSFAAGELFF TGTGCCAGCAGTTTCGCGGCCGGGGAGCTGTTTTTT
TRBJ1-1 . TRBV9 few CASSVLPSMNTEAFF TGTGCCAGCAGCGTCCTACCTTCTATGAACACTGAAGCTTTCTTT
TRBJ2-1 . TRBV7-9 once CASSPGNEQFF TGTGCCAGCAGCCCCGGGAATGAGCAGTTCTTC
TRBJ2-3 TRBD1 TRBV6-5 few CASSYATGRPDTQYF TGTGCCAGCAGTTACGCGACAGGGAGACCGGATACGCAGTATTTT
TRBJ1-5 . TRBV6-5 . CASSYLRDSDAQPQNF TGTGCCAGCAGTTACCTTCGGGACTCGGATGCTCAGCCCCAGAATTTT
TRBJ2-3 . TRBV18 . CASSPMLDTQYF TGTGCCAGCTCACCCATGTTAGATACGCAGTATTTT
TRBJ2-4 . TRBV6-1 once CASSELSRGGKNIQYF TGTGCCAGCAGTGAACTCTCCCGGGGTGGCAAAAACATTCAGTACTTC